This T cell receptor (beta chain) was recorded in a study of cytomegalovirus exposure and HLA in healthy donors. The germline V and J ends were trimmed by 2 bases and 6 bases, with 19 bases remaining between them. Per the germline V gene, CDR1 is SGHVS and CDR2 is FQNEAQ. CDR3 length equals 16 residues. PCR involved 60 Vbeta and 13 Jbeta primers. Data came from immunoSEQ multiplex PCR; TCRdb stores just in-frame clones and leaves some out. The table includes some 150,000 clones, roughly 81% detected once. The sample was PBMCs. The chain uses TRBV7-8 and TRBJ1-1; possibly TRBD1 for D (5 bases). This TCR was sampled from a woman between 45 and 60 years old in good health and CMV-seronegative. The CDR3 is CASSLSKGSRGAEAFF. The CDR3 DNA follows: TGTGCCAGCAGCTTATCTAAGGGGTCTAGGGGCGCTGAAGCTTTCTTT.